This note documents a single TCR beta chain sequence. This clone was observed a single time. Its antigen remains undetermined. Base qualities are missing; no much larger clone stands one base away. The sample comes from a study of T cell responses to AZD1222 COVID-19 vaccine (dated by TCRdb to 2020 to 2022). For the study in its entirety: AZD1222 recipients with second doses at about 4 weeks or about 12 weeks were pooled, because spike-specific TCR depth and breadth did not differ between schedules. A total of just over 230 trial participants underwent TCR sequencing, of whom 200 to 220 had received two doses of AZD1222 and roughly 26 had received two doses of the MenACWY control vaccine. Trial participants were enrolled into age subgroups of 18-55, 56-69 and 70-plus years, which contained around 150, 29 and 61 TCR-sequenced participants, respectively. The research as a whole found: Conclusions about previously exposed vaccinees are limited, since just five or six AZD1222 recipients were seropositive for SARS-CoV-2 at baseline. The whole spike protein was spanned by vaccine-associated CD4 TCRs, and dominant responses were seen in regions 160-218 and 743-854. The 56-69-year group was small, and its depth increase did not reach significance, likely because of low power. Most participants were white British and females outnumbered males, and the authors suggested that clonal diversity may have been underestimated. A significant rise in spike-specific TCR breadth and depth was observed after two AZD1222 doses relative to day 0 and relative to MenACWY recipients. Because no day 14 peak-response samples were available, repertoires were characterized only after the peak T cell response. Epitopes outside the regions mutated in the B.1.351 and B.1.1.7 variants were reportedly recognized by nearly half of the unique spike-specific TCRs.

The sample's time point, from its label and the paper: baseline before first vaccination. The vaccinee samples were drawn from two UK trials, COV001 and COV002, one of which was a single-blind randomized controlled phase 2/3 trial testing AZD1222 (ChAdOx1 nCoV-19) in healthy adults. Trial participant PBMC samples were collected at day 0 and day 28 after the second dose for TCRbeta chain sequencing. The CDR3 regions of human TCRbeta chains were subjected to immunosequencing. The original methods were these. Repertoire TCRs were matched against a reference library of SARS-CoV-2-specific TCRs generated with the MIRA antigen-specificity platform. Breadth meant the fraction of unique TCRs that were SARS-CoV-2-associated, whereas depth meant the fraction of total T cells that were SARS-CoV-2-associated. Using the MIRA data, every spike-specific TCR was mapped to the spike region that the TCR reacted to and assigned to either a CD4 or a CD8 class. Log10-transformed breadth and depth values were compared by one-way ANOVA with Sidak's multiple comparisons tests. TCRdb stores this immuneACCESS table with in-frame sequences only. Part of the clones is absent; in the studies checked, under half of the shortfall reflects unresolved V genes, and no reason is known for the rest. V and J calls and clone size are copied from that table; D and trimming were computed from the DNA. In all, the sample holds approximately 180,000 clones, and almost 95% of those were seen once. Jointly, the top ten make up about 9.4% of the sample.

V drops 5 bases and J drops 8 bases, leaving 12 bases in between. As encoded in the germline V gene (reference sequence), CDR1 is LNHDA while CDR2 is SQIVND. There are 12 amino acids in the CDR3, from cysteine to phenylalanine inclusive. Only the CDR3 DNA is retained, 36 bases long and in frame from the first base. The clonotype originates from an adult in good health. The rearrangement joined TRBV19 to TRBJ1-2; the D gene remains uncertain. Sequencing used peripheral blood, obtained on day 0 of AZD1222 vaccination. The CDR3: CASSAGWRGYTF. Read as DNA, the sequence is TGTGCCAGTAGTGCCGGCTGGAGGGGCTACACCTTC.